One and the same sample provided the 12 T cell receptor beta chains below, sequenced in a study of blood T cell repertoires in COVID-19. Sequencing was performed with immunoSEQ multiplex PCR; in TCRdb, only in-frame clones are kept and a portion is missing. The sample lists some 510,000 clones; roughly 88% were seen once. The sample comprised PBMCs or T cells enriched from blood (not recorded which). The origin of the receptors is a woman aged 40 to 50 who had recovered from COVID-19.

There are a few counts of this clone. The V call is TRBV9, the J call TRBJ2-1, with a possible D match to TRBD1 (6 bases). CDR1 and CDR2 from the germline V gene are SGDLS and YYNGEE. This CDR3 has 16 amino acids. The V end was cut by 0 bases, the J end by 3 bases, with 13 bases between. CDR3 protein: CASSVVGARGYNEQFF. CDR3 nucleotide sequence: TGTGCCAGCAGCGTAGTGGGGGCACGAGGCTACAATGAGCAGTTCTTC.

The DNA of the CDR3 is TGTGCCAGCACCCCGGACATCTCGAGCTCCTACGAGCAGTACTTC. Translated: CASTPDISSSYEQYF. The genes are TRBV2 and TRBJ2-7; perhaps TRBD1 as D (5 bases). Germline V gene data show CDR1 as SNHLY and CDR2 as FYNNEI. V was trimmed by 7 bases and J by 0 bases, leaving 16 bases between them. CDR3 length equals 15 residues.

The rearrangement links TRBV20-1 to TRBJ2-1, with 10 nucleotides matching TRBD2. V dropped 3 bases and J dropped 3; count of bases not matched to a gene: 14. CDR3 length equals 18 residues. Germline CDR1 is DFQATT and CDR2 is SNEGSKA (reference sequence). The CDR3 DNA reads as TGCAGTGCTAGTGGTACGGGGAGTCTAGCGGGAGTCTACAATGAGCAGTTCTTC. Protein sequence: CSASGTGSLAGVYNEQFF.

This chain connects TRBV9 to TRBJ2-1; D is uncertain. The ends were cut back, 7 bases at V and 2 bases at J, with 16 bases in the middle. CDR1 and CDR2 (germline): SGDLS, YYNGEE. The length of the CDR3 is 15 residues. The CDR3 spells CASANQVSPYNEQFF. The CDR3 bases are TGTGCCAGCGCAAACCAGGTCAGCCCCTACAATGAGCAGTTCTTC.

The V gene is TRBV5-4, the J gene TRBJ2-7; TRBD2 matches 8 bases. CDR1 is SGHNT and CDR2 is YYREEE in the germline V gene (reference sequence). V shed 4 bases and J 5 bases; nucleotides not matched to a gene: 11. This CDR3 is built from 15 residues. The CDR3 here is CASSLIDGSGNEQYF. The CDR3 nucleotides read TGTGCCAGCAGCCTCATCGATGGTAGCGGGAACGAGCAGTACTTC.

This clone was seen a handful of times. The V gene is TRBV4-3, the J gene TRBJ1-2, with 7 nucleotides matching TRBD1. J was trimmed by 8 bases and V by 2 bases; bases with no gene match: 8. The CDR3 has 14 amino acids. CDR1 and CDR2 (germline): LGHNA, YSLEER. In DNA form, the CDR3 reads TGCGCCAGCAGCCAAACCTTAGACAGGGACGGCTACACCTTC. Translation gives CASSQTLDRDGYTF.

The V call is TRBV19, the J call TRBJ2-3; D gene unclear. V was pared by 3 bases and J by 4 bases, with 14 bases between. Germline V gene sequence: CDR1 LNHDA, CDR2 SQIVND (reference sequence). This CDR3 has 15 amino acids. The CDR3 sequence: CASSMRMVGPDTQYF. The CDR3 nucleotides are TGTGCCAGTAGTATGAGGATGGTAGGCCCAGATACGCAGTATTTT.

The chain recombines TRBV27 with TRBJ1-2; D is possibly TRBD1 (5 bases). CDR1 is MNHEY and CDR2 is SMNVEV in the germline V gene (reference sequence). CDR3 size: 15 residues. Trimming left V 6 bases short and J 7 bases short, with 21 bases between. The CDR3 sequence is CASSFDSREGSGYTF. In DNA form, the CDR3 reads TGTGCCAGCAGCTTTGATTCCAGGGAGGGCAGTGGCTACACCTTC.

The V gene is TRBV3-1 (or the pseudogene TRBV3-2), the J gene TRBJ1-1; D possibly corresponds to TRBD1 (5 bases). Trimming removed 3 bases at V and 0 bases at J, with 8 bases between. The germline V gene encodes CDR1 LGHDT and CDR2 YNNKEL (reference sequence). The length of the CDR3 is 14 residues. The DNA of the CDR3 is TGTGCCAGCAGCCAGCCAGGGCTGAACACTGAAGCTTTCTTT. Residues: CASSQPGLNTEAFF.

The chain employs TRBV13 and TRBJ2-1; a weak D match, TRBD2 (5 bases). Trimming removed 1 base from V and 9 bases from J, with 7 bases in between. The CDR3 runs 12 residues. Per germline, CDR1 PRHDT and CDR2 FYEKMQ (reference sequence). The CDR3 nucleotides read TGTGCCAGCAGCTTAGTAGCGACTGAGCAGTTCTTC. Protein: CASSLVATEQFF. Combining the CDR3 with reference TRBV13 and TRBJ2-1 gives the whole variable domain AAGVIQSPRHLIKEKRETATLKCYPIPRHDTVYWYQQGPGQDPQFLISFYEKMQSDKGSIPDRFSAQQFSDYHSELNMSSLELGDSALYFCASSLVATEQFFGPGTRLTVL.

The chain recombines TRBV7-9 with TRBJ2-6; D remains unclear. The germline V gene has CDR1 SEHNR and CDR2 FQNEAQ (reference sequence). The CDR3 runs to 15 residues. In DNA form, the CDR3 reads TGTGGAATTAACCGAGAACTATCTGGGGCCAACGTCCTGACTTTC. Protein: CGINRELSGANVLTF.

The chain uses TRBV4-3 and TRBJ1-5; tentative D call: TRBD1 (5 bases). The CDR3 runs to 15 residues. V lost 0 bases to trimming and J lost 7 bases, with 13 bases between them. Germline CDR1 and CDR2: LGHNA and YSLEER. CDR3 DNA: TGCGCCAGCAGCCAAGATGCGGGGCTGGGCCAGCCCCAGCATTTT. This codes for CASSQDAGLGQPQHF.